Below, 28 T cell receptor beta chains from the same sample are listed, as sequenced in a study of blood T cells in healthy people across ages. Primed by a sample-barcoded 5' primer and a J-beta primer mix, a second PCR proceeded for 7 to 11 cycles. TCRdb passed the 5' RACE reads through MiXCR, listing each CDR3 protein once. The sample holds about 1.5 million distinct CDR3 sequences, around 40% seen once. The material sequenced was blood. The receptor set was obtained from a woman under 30 in good health.

The V and J genes are TRBV7-9 and TRBJ2-1; 11 nucleotides match TRBD2. J lost 0 bases, V lost 5 bases, and 9 bases had no gene match. The CDR3 contains 18 residues. Germline V gene lookup returns CDR1 SEHNR and CDR2 FQNEAQ (reference sequence). Written as DNA, the CDR3 is TGTGCCAGCAGCGTTACGGGACTAGCGGTTAGCTCCTACAATGAGCAGTTCTTC. Protein sequence: CASSVTGLAVSSYNEQFF.

V and J are TRBV18 and TRBJ2-7; D may be TRBD1 (6 bases). Germline V gene sequence: CDR1 KGHSH, CDR2 LQKENI. This CDR3 spans 14 amino acids. V shed 5 bases and J shed 0 bases, with 11 bases lying between them. In DNA form, the CDR3 reads TGTGCCAGCTCAGTTCCGGGACACTCCTACGAGCAGTACTTC. Translated, it gives CASSVPGHSYEQYF.

The V call is TRBV7-2, the J call TRBJ2-7; 9 nucleotides agree with TRBD2. The germline V gene has CDR1 SGHTA and CDR2 FQGNSA. V dropped 5 bases and J dropped 2; count of bases not matched to a gene: 7. CDR3 length: 15 amino acids. CDR3 DNA sequence: TGTGCCAGCAGCGCGTCTAGCGGGGTTACCTACGAGCAGTACTTC. Translation gives CASSASSGVTYEQYF. Full variable domain (outside the CDR3, taken from reference TRBV7-2 and TRBJ2-7): GAGVSQSPSNKVTEKGKDVELRCDPISGHTALYWYRQSLGQGLEFLIYFQGNSAPDKSGLPSDRFSAERTGGSVSTLTIQRTQQEDSAVYLCASSASSGVTYEQYFGPGTRLTVT.

This clonotype was observed a handful of times. The genes are TRBV10-3 and TRBJ1-6; tentative D call: TRBD1 (6 bases). The CDR3 is 15 residues long. Germline V CDR1 and CDR2: ENHRY, SYGVKD. The germline V and J ends were trimmed by 3 bases and 0 bases, with 6 bases remaining between them. The CDR3, as DNA: TGTGCCATCAGTGAAGGGGGCTCCTATAATTCACCCCTCCACTTT. Its protein is CAISEGGSYNSPLHF.

There are a few counts of this clonotype. This sequence joins TRBV7-8 and TRBJ1-2; a possible D gene is TRBD1 (6 bases). Germline values: CDR1 SGHVS, CDR2 FQNEAQ. The CDR3 has 14 amino acids. Trimming stripped 8 bases from V and 1 base from J, with 14 bases between. CDR3 bases: TGTGCCAGCGGTTGGGCAGGGGTTAACTATGGCTACACCTTC. Protein sequence: CASGWAGVNYGYTF. The full variable domain, its missing parts supplied by reference TRBV7-8 and TRBJ1-2, is GAGVSQSPRYKVAKRGQDVALRCDPISGHVSLFWYQQALGQGPEFLTYFQNEAQLDKSGLPSDRFFAERPEGSVSTLKIQRTQQEDSAVYLCASGWAGVNYGYTFGSGTRLTVV.

A few counts support this clonotype. CDR3 in amino acids: CASSLGTTSGEQYF. The CDR3, as DNA: TGTGCCAGCAGTTTGGGGACTACCTCCGGCGAGCAGTACTTC. This chain links TRBV12-3 or TRBV12-4 with TRBJ2-5; 7 nucleotides line up with TRBD2. The J call may be faulty, since TRBJ2-7 better matches the DNA end. The CDR3 is made up of 14 amino acids.

V gene TRBV10-3 combines with J gene TRBJ1-2; D might be TRBD1 (6 bases). The V and J ends lost 3 bases and 4 bases respectively, with 12 bases between them. CDR1 and CDR2 (germline): ENHRY, SYGVKD. CDR3 size: 14 residues. CDR3 coding DNA: TGTGCCATCAGTGACGGGGGGCTCGCCTATGGCTACACCTTC. Its protein product is CAISDGGLAYGYTF.

The table lists this clonotype with a few counts. The chain recombines TRBV27 with TRBJ2-5; 13 bases agree with TRBD2. CDR3 length: 15 residues. CDR1 and CDR2 (germline): MNHEY, SMNVEV (reference sequence). The V gene end was trimmed by 2 bases and the J gene end by 11 bases; junction bases not matched to a gene: 8. For the CDR3, the DNA is TGTGCCAGCAGTTTAAGGACTAGCGGGAGCAATGAGCAGTACTTC. Protein sequence: CASSLRTSGSNEQYF.

The chain carries TRBV4-1 and TRBJ2-3; no clear D gene. Germline assignment: CDR1 MGHRA and CDR2 YSYEKL. CDR3 length: 12 residues. The V gene lost 0 bases and the J gene lost 9 bases, with 7 bases spanning the gap. The CDR3 DNA follows: TGCGCCAGCAGCCAAGATAGCCCGACGCAGTATTTT. Its translation: CASSQDSPTQYF.

In this sample, this clonotype turned up a few times. The rearrangement links TRBV4-3 to TRBJ2-4; possibly TRBD1 or TRBD2 for D (6 bases each). V was cut by 1 base and J by 0 bases, with 16 bases left in between. Germline CDR1 LGHNA, CDR2 YSLEER. The length of the CDR3 is 18 residues. The DNA for the CDR3 is TGCGCCAGCAGCCAAGGGGGCCAGGGGAGGCTAGCCAAAAACATTCAGTACTTC. The encoded protein is CASSQGGQGRLAKNIQYF.

This clonotype was observed at least ten times. The chain combines TRBV29-1 with TRBJ2-5; D gene uncertain. The length of the CDR3 is 12 residues. Germline V lookup: CDR1 SQVTM, CDR2 ANQGSEA. V was pared by 7 bases and J by 4 bases, with 13 bases between. In DNA form, the CDR3 reads TGCAGCGCGACTCCACCCTCAGAGACCCAGTACTTC. As protein: CSATPPSETQYF.

The chain is built from TRBV4-1 and TRBJ2-1, with D possibly TRBD2 on 6 matching bases. Trimming pared 6 bases from V and 4 bases from J, leaving 19 bases between. The CDR3 consists of 16 residues. The V gene's germline CDR1 is MGHRA and CDR2 YSYEKL. The CDR3 protein is CASSAWPGRGYNEQFF. For the CDR3, the DNA is TGCGCCAGCAGTGCTTGGCCGGGACGGGGGTACAATGAGCAGTTCTTC.

In its sample, this clonotype was seen a few times. V gene TRBV6-1 combines with J gene TRBJ1-2; D perhaps matches TRBD1 (6 bases). The V gene lost 4 bases and the J gene lost 8 bases, with 11 bases spanning the gap. The V gene's germline CDR1 is MNHNS and CDR2 SASEGT. This CDR3 has 12 amino acids. The CDR3 region is CASSGGQRGYTF. Here the CDR3 DNA reads TGTGCCAGCAGTGGGGGACAAAGGGGCTACACCTTC.

Only a few counts were recorded for this clonotype. J is TRBJ2-7 and V is TRBV7-9; 7 positions agree with TRBD1. Germline assignment: CDR1 SEHNR and CDR2 FQNEAQ (reference sequence). This CDR3 is built from 14 residues. Trimming cost V 5 bases and J 5 bases; bases outside gene matches: 9. For the CDR3, the DNA is TGTGCCAGCAGCCACTCGACAGGGTGGAACGAGCAGTACTTC. It yields the protein CASSHSTGWNEQYF.

This clonotype was observed a few times. The CDR3 protein is CASSLNPQPQHF. CDR3 bases: TGTGCCAGCAGCTTAAATCCTCAGCCCCAGCATTTT. The chain carries TRBV7-2 and TRBJ1-5, with D unresolved. From germline, CDR1 is SGHTA and CDR2 FQGNSA. Between the trimmed V and J ends, which lost 2 bases and 6 bases, there was a span of 5 bases. The CDR3 runs to 12 residues.

The chain joins TRBV29-1 to TRBJ2-1; D gene uncertain. From germline, CDR1 is SQVTM and CDR2 ANQGSEA. The CDR3 contains 10 residues. Trimming pared 3 bases from V and 9 bases from J, leaving 6 bases between. CDR3 amino acids: CSVDAAEQFF. The CDR3 DNA follows: TGCAGCGTTGACGCGGCTGAGCAGTTCTTC.

The chain combines TRBV27 with TRBJ2-7, with D hard to call. The CDR3 has 14 residues. CDR1 and CDR2 from the germline V gene are MNHEY and SMNVEV (reference sequence). V was pared by 5 bases and J by 0 bases, with 11 bases between. This CDR3 reads CASSPSGYSYEQYF. The CDR3 DNA is TGTGCCAGCAGTCCGTCAGGATACTCCTACGAGCAGTACTTC.

The V call is TRBV4-1, the J call TRBJ1-1; 9 bases agree with TRBD1. V lost 1 base, J lost 6 bases, and 3 bases stayed unmatched. The CDR3 extends over 14 amino acids. Germline V gives CDR1 MGHRA, CDR2 YSYEKL. CDR3 residues: CASSQGDRDSEAFF. As DNA, the CDR3 is TGCGCCAGCAGCCAAGGGGACAGGGACTCTGAAGCTTTCTTT.

This clonotype was picked up many times. The CDR3 DNA follows: TGTGCCAGCACCAGGGGGGGGACGAGTCAAGAGACCCAGTACTTC. It codes for CASTRGGTSQETQYF. This rearrangement joins TRBV2 to TRBJ2-5, with D perhaps matching TRBD1 or TRBD2 (7 bases each). The CDR3 length is 15 residues. V lost 7 bases and J lost 2, with 17 bases in between. Germline V lookup: CDR1 SNHLY, CDR2 FYNNEI.

This sequence joins TRBV4-2 and TRBJ1-2, with 9 bases that match TRBD1. CDR1 LGHNA and CDR2 YNFKEQ come from the germline V gene. This CDR3 region has 15 residues. V shed 0 bases, J shed 8 bases, and the junction held 7 bases outside the gene matches. CDR3: CASSQDGQGNIGYTF. In nucleotides, the CDR3 is TGTGCCAGCAGCCAAGACGGACAGGGGAACATAGGCTACACCTTC.

The chain recombines TRBV10-3 with TRBJ2-1, with D tentatively TRBD1 (7 bases). From germline, CDR1 is ENHRY and CDR2 SYGVKD. V was shortened by 6 bases and J by 9 bases, with 21 bases between the two germline ends. The CDR3 runs 15 residues. DNA for the CDR3: TGTGCCATCAGCGCCATGGGGCAGGGGGGCAGTGAGCAGTTCTTC. It specifies CAISAMGQGGSEQFF.

This clonotype is a singleton in its sample. The chain has TRBV25-1 and TRBJ2-2, with 8 positions matching TRBD1. Trimming cost V 3 bases and J 1 base; bases outside gene matches: 4. Germline CDR1 and CDR2: MGHDK and SYGVNS. CDR3 size: 16 residues. The CDR3 region is CASSDSTGENTGELFF. CDR3 DNA sequence: TGTGCCAGCAGTGACTCGACAGGGGAGAACACCGGGGAGCTGTTTTTT.

This chain links TRBV5-1 with TRBJ2-7; D is perhaps TRBD2 (6 bases). V was cut by 4 bases and J by 4 bases, with 27 bases left in between. The CDR3 has 18 residues. Germline loops: CDR1 SGHRS, CDR2 YFSETQ. The CDR3 here is CASSRRPPVGGLSYEQYF. The DNA for the CDR3 is TGCGCCAGCAGCCGCCGTCCTCCTGTGGGGGGTCTTTCATACGAGCAGTACTTC.

J is TRBJ2-5 and V is TRBV7-2, with 8 bases fitting TRBD1. The CDR3 has 15 amino acids. Germline CDR1 and CDR2: SGHTA and FQGNSA. The junction had 8 bases not matched to a gene; V was cut back by 3 bases and J by 5 bases. The CDR3 loop is CASSFSRGLGETQYF. The CDR3 nucleotides read TGTGCCAGCAGCTTTTCCAGGGGGCTCGGGGAGACCCAGTACTTC.

This chain connects TRBV29-1 to TRBJ2-5; TRBD2 is a possible D gene (6 bases). Germline assignment: CDR1 SQVTM and CDR2 ANQGSEA. The CDR3 is made up of 12 amino acids. V was shortened by 3 bases and J by 3 bases, with 8 bases between the two germline ends. The CDR3: CSVDWGEETQYF. The CDR3 DNA follows: TGCAGCGTTGATTGGGGGGAAGAGACCCAGTACTTC.

This rearrangement joins TRBV7-2 to TRBJ2-3; D gene uncertain. This CDR3 contains 14 residues. V was clipped by 2 bases and J by 6 bases, with 12 bases between them. The V gene's germline CDR1 is SGHTA and CDR2 FQGNSA. CDR3 DNA: TGTGCCAGCAGCTTAAACCCGGGCCAGGATACGCAGTATTTT. As protein: CASSLNPGQDTQYF.

V and J are TRBV4-1 and TRBJ2-5, with 11 bases identical to TRBD2. Per the germline V gene, CDR1 is MGHRA and CDR2 is YSYEKL. CDR3 length equals 18 residues. The ends lost 3 bases at V and 11 bases at J; junction bases unmatched: 20. CDR3 protein: CASSQMTSGMARYNEQYF. The CDR3 coding sequence is TGCGCCAGCAGCCAGATGACTAGCGGGATGGCGAGATACAATGAGCAGTACTTC.

The chain couples TRBV6-5 to TRBJ1-1; D is undetermined. Between the trimmed V and J ends, which lost 6 bases and 5 bases, there was a span of 16 bases. CDR3 length equals 14 residues. CDR1 is MNHEY, CDR2 SVGAGI, per germline. The CDR3 DNA reads TGTGCCAGCAGCCCAGGACCGAAATGGACTGAAGCTTTCTTT. Amino acids: CASSPGPKWTEAFF.